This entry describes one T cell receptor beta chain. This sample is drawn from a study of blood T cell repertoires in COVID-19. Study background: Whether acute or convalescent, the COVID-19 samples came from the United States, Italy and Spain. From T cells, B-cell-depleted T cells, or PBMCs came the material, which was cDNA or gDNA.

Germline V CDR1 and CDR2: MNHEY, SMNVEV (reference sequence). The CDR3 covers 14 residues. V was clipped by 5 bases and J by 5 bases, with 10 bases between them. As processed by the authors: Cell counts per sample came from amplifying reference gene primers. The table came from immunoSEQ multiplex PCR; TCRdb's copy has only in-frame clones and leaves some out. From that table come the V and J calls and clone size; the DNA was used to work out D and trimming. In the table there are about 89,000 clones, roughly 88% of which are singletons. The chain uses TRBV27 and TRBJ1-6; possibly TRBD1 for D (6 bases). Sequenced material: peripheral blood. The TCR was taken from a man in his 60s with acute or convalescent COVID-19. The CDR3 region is CASSTGTHNSPLHF. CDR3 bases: TGTGCCAGCAGTACCGGGACACATAATTCACCCCTCCACTTT.